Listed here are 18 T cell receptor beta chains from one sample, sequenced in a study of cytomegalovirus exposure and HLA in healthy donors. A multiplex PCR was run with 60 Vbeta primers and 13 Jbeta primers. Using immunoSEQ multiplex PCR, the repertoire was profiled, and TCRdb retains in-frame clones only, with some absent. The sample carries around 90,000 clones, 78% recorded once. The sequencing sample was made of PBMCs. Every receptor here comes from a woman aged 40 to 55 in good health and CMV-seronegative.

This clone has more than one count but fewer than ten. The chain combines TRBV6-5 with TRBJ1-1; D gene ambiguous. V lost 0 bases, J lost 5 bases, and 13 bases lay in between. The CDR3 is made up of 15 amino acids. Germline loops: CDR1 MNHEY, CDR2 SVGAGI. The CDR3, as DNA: TGTGCCAGCAGTTACTCGAATATGGGAGGGACTGAAGCTTTCTTT. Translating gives CASSYSNMGGTEAFF.

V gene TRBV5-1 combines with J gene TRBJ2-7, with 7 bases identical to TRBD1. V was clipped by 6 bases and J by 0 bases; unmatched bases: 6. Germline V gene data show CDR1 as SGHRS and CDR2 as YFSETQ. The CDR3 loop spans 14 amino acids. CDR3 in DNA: TGCGCCAGCACTCGGGACAGAGGCTCCTACGAGCAGTACTTC. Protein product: CASTRDRGSYEQYF.

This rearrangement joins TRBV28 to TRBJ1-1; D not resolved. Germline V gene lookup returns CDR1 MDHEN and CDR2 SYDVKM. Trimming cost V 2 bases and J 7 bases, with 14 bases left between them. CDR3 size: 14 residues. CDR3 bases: TGTGCCAGCAGTTTAGGAGGGTTCTTGGGTGAAGCTTTCTTT. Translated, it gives CASSLGGFLGEAFF.

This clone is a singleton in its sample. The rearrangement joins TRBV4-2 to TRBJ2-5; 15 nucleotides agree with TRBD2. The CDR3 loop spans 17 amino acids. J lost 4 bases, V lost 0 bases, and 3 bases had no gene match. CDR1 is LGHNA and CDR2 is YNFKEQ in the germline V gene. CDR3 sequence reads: CASSQDPGLAGGETQYF. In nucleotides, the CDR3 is TGTGCCAGCAGCCAAGATCCGGGACTAGCGGGAGGAGAGACCCAGTACTTC.

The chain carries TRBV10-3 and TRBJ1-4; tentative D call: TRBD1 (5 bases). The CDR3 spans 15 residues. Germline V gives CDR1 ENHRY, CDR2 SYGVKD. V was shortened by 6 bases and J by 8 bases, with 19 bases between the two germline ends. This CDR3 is CAISITGTSGEKLFF. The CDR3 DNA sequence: TGTGCCATCAGCATTACCGGGACTTCAGGCGAAAAACTGTTTTTT.

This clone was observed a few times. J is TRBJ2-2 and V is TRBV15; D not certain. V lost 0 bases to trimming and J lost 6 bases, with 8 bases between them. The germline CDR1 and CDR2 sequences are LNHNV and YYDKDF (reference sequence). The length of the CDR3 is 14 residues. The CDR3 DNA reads TGTGCCACCAGCAGAGATTCGGTCTCCGGGGAGCTGTTTTTT. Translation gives CATSRDSVSGELFF. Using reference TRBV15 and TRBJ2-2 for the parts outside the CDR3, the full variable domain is DAMVIQNPRYQVTQFGKPVTLSCSQTLNHNVMYWYQQKSSQAPKLLFHYYDKDFNNEADTPDNFQSRRPNTSFCFLDIRSPGLGDTAMYLCATSRDSVSGELFFGEGSRLTVL.

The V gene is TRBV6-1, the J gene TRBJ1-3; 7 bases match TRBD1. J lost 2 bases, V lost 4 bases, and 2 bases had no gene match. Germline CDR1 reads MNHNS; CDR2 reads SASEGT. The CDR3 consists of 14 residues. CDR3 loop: CASSGGTAGNTIYF. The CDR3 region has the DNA TGTGCCAGCAGTGGCGGGACAGCTGGAAACACCATATATTTT.

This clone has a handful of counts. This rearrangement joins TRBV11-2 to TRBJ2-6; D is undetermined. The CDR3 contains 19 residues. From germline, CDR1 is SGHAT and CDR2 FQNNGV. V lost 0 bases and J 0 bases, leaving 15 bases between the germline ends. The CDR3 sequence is CASSLEGHTALSGANVLTF. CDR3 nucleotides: TGTGCCAGCAGCTTAGAGGGCCACACAGCCCTCTCTGGGGCCAACGTCCTGACTTTC. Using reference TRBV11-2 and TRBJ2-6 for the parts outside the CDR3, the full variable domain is EAGVAQSPRYKIIEKRQSVAFWCNPISGHATLYWYQQILGQGPKLLIQFQNNGVVDDSQLPKDRFSAERLKGVDSTLKIQPAKLEDSAVYLCASSLEGHTALSGANVLTFGAGSRLTVL.

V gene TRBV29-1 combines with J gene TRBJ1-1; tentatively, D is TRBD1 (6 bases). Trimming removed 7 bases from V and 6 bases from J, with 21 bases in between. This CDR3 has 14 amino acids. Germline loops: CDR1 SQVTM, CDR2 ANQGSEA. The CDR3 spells CSATPGTPAPEAFF. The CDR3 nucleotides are TGCAGCGCAACACCCGGGACACCGGCTCCTGAAGCTTTCTTT.

The CDR3 region has the DNA TGCGCCAGCAGCCAAGATTTGCCTAGCGGGAGTATCGGGACCCAGTACTTC. Translating it yields CASSQDLPSGSIGTQYF. The V and J genes are TRBV4-1 and TRBJ2-5; 10 nucleotides match TRBD2. CDR1 is MGHRA, CDR2 YSYEKL, per germline. CDR3 length: 17 residues. The V gene end was trimmed by 0 bases and the J gene end by 7 bases; junction bases not matched to a gene: 11.

CDR3 sequence reads: CASSWGRLAGDNTGELFF. DNA for the CDR3: TGTGCCAGCAGCTGGGGGCGACTAGCGGGAGATAACACCGGGGAGCTGTTTTTT. The chain uses TRBV13 and TRBJ2-2; 12 nucleotides agree with TRBD2. The CDR3 length is 18 residues. The germline gives CDR1 PRHDT, CDR2 FYEKMQ (reference sequence). Trimming at V came to 4 bases and at J to 2 bases, leaving 8 bases not matched to a gene.

The CDR3 is CATSGLGTGAYGYTF. The DNA for the CDR3 is TGTGCCACCAGCGGACTGGGGACAGGTGCATATGGCTACACCTTC. The genes are TRBV15 and TRBJ1-2, with 8 bases matching TRBD1. The junction had 10 bases not matched to a gene; V was cut back by 5 bases and J by 5 bases. Germline V gene sequence: CDR1 LNHNV, CDR2 YYDKDF (reference sequence). The CDR3 consists of 15 residues. Combining the CDR3 with reference TRBV15 and TRBJ1-2 gives the whole variable domain DAMVIQNPRYQVTQFGKPVTLSCSQTLNHNVMYWYQQKSSQAPKLLFHYYDKDFNNEADTPDNFQSRRPNTSFCFLDIRSPGLGDTAMYLCATSGLGTGAYGYTFGSGTRLTVV.

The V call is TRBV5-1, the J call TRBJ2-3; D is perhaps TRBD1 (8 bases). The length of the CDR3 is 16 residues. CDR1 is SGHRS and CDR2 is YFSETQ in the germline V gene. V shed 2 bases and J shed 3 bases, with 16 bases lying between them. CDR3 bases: TGCGCCAGCAGCTTAACAGGGGGGGTACCGACAGATACGCAGTATTTT. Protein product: CASSLTGGVPTDTQYF.

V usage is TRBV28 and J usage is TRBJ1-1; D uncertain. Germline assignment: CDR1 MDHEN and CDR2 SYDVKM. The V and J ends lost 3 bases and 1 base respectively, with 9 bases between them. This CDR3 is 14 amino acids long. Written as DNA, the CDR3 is TGTGCCAGCAGTTTTGGGGAGGGGAACACTGAAGCTTTCTTT. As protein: CASSFGEGNTEAFF.

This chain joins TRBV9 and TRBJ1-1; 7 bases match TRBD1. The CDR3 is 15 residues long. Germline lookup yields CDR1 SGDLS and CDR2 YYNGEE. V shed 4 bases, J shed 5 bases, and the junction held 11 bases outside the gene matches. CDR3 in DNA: TGTGCCAGCAGCCCCGATCGGACAGGTTTGACTGAAGCTTTCTTT. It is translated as CASSPDRTGLTEAFF.

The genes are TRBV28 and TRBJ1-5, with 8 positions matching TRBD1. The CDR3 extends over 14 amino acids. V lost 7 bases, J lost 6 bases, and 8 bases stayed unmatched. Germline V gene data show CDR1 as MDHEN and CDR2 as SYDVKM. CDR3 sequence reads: CASNPTGVPQPQHF. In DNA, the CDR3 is TGTGCCAGCAACCCGACAGGGGTTCCTCAGCCCCAGCATTTT.

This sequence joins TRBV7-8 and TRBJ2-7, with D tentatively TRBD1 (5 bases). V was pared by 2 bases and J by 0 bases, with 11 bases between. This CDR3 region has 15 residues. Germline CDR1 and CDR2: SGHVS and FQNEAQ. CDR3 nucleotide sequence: TGTGCCAGCAGCTTAAGGGGCGTCCCCTCCTACGAGCAGTACTTC. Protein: CASSLRGVPSYEQYF.

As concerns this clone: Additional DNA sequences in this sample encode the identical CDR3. In DNA, the CDR3 is TGTGCCAGCAGCCCAATCCCTTCGCGGGGGAACACTGAAGCTTTCTTT. Translated, it gives CASSPIPSRGNTEAFF. This chain joins TRBV7-2 and TRBJ1-1; D is unclear. Germline V gives CDR1 SGHTA, CDR2 FQGNSA. The CDR3 has 16 amino acids. V lost 5 bases and J 1 base, leaving 17 bases between the germline ends.